This T cell receptor (beta chain) originates from a study of post-analysis software for immune sequencing data. TCR beta cDNA libraries had unique molecular identifiers. Each sample of about 0.95 to 11 million input T cells yielded 500,000 or so cDNA molecules, so each molecule approximated one T cell. TCRdb re-called the PCR reads with MiXCR, one entry per CDR3 protein. The table has 700,000 to 900,000 distinct CDR3 sequences, under 60% seen once. Study results and caveats: When patients were compared with controls, about 5 TRBV segments were more frequent, TRBV5-6, TRBV5-1 and TRBV20-1 among them.

This CDR3 comprises 15 residues. V lost 0 bases to trimming and J lost 4 bases; unmatched junction nucleotides: 2. Germline V gives CDR1 KGHDR, CDR2 SFDVKD. The table lists this clonotype with a count of one. Its antigen is currently unknown. Sample: blood. This rearrangement joins TRBV24-1 to TRBJ2-3; 8 bases fit TRBD2. This TCR was recovered from a girl aged 5-17 years with multiple sclerosis. The CDR3 DNA sequence: TGTGCCACCAGTGATTTGCGGGGGGGCCCAGATACGCAGTATTTT. It specifies CATSDLRGGPDTQYF.